A selection of T cell receptor beta chains follows, all from one sample in a study of shared clonotypes between healthy human individuals. The table came from immunoSEQ multiplex PCR; TCRdb's copy has only in-frame clones and leaves some out. Of millions of clones listed, roughly nine tenths were seen once; the top ten hold roughly 0.14%. Specimen: naive CD4+ T cells sorted from blood. The receptors derive from a man aged 18 to 30 in good health. Each CDR3 is given with its conserved first and last residue. D genes are given only for firm matches. Size values are once, few and many counts, or a class for expanded clones, and some rows have none.

TRBJ1-2,TRBV10-2,.,.,TGCGCCAGCAGGGGGTTCCAGGCCTATGGCTACACCTTC,CASRGFQAYGYTF
TRBJ2-1,TRBV4-1,TRBD2,.,TGCGCCAGCAGCCCAGGACTAGCGGTCTACAATGAGCAGTTCTTC,CASSPGLAVYNEQFF
TRBJ1-2,TRBV7-6,.,.,TGTGCCAGCAGCATAGGGTGGGGTAACTATGGCTACACCTTC,CASSIGWGNYGYTF
TRBJ2-1,TRBV7-9,.,.,TGTGCCAGCAGCTTACTCTATCCGGATGAGCAGTTCTTC,CASSLLYPDEQFF
TRBJ2-2,TRBV7-2,TRBD2,.,TGTGCCAGCAGCGCAGCGGGGGGAAACACCGGGGAGCTGTTTTTT,CASSAAGGNTGELFF
TRBJ2-3,TRBV2,TRBD2,.,TGTGCCAGCAGTGAAAGGGCTAGCGGGGGAGAAGATACGCAGTATTTT,CASSERASGGEDTQYF
TRBJ2-1,TRBV28,TRBD1,.,TGTGCCAGCACAGGGGCCGGACAGGGGTTTTATGAGCAGTTCTTC,CASTGAGQGFYEQFF
TRBJ2-3,TRBV6-5,TRBD1,.,TGTGCCAGCAGCCGGACAGGGTCGACAGATACGCAGTATTTT,CASSRTGSTDTQYF
TRBJ2-3,TRBV6-4,TRBD2,once,TGTGCCAGCAGTCCTGTTCTAGCGGGAGGTGCAGATACGCAGTATTTT,CASSPVLAGGADTQYF
TRBJ1-2,TRBV5-6,.,.,TGTGCCAGCAGCCCCCCCTTGAATCGCCGAGGCTACACCTTC,CASSPPLNRRGYTF
TRBJ2-7,TRBV6-5,.,.,TGTGCCAGCAGTTACTCGGCAGGCGAGACCTACGAGCAGTACTTC,CASSYSAGETYEQYF
TRBJ1-5,TRBV27,TRBD1,.,TGTGCCAGCGGACAGGGAAATCAGCCCCAGCATTTT,CASGQGNQPQHF
TRBJ1-2,TRBV5-1,.,.,TGCGCCAGCAGCTCCCTCCCCACGGACTATGGCTACACCTTC,CASSSLPTDYGYTF
TRBJ2-3,TRBV5-1,TRBD2,.,TGCGCCAGCAGCTTACTAGCGGGGGGCTTAGGTGGCACAGATACGCAGTATTTT,CASSLLAGGLGGTDTQYF
TRBJ2-2,TRBV4-2,.,.,TGTGCCAGCAGCCAAGAGGGGATCGGGACGGGAAACATTAACACCGGGGAGCTGTTTTTT,CASSQEGIGTGNINTGELFF
TRBJ2-1,TRBV5-1,TRBD1,.,TGCGCCAGCAGCTTGGCCGTAGGGACAGGAACCTACAATGAGCAGTTCTTC,CASSLAVGTGTYNEQFF
TRBJ1-4,TRBV2,.,.,TGTGCCAGCAGTGAGATGCTCTCGGGTTTTGAAAAACTGTTTTTT,CASSEMLSGFEKLFF
TRBJ2-7,TRBV18,.,few,TGTGCCAGCTCACAAGGTCCTGGAGAGCAGTACTTC,CASSQGPGEQYF
TRBJ2-1,TRBV7-9,.,.,TGTGCCAGCAGCTTCAGGGTTAGCTCCTACAATGAGCAGTTCTTC,CASSFRVSSYNEQFF
TRBJ2-1,TRBV6-5,TRBD1,once,TGTGCCAGCAGCCCGGACAGGGGCCCTACTAATGAGCAGTTCTTC,CASSPDRGPTNEQFF
TRBJ2-5,TRBV11-2,.,.,TGTGCCAGCAGCTTTCCCACCCGCAGGGAGACCCAGTACTTC,CASSFPTRRETQYF
TRBJ1-3,TRBV18,TRBD1,.,TGTGCCAGCTCACGTTCCGGACAGGCGGGAAACACCATATATTTT,CASSRSGQAGNTIYF
TRBJ1-3,TRBV5-4,.,.,TGTGCCAGCAGCCTTGACGGATTAGGAAACACCATATATTTT,CASSLDGLGNTIYF
TRBJ2-7,TRBV30,.,.,TGTGCCTGGACCCGTGAGTATCACGAGCAGTACTTC,CAWTREYHEQYF
TRBJ2-6,TRBV6-1,TRBD1,.,TGTGCCAGCAGTGCCCGGGACAGACTCTACTCTGGGGCCAACGTCCTGACTTTC,CASSARDRLYSGANVLTF
TRBJ2-5,TRBV6-6,TRBD1,.,TGTGCCAGCAGTTCCTTCAGGACAGGGGGCACAGAGACCCAGTACTTC,CASSSFRTGGTETQYF
TRBJ1-4,TRBV7-2,.,.,TGTGCCAGCAGCTTAGGGGTGCGATCAACTAATGAAAAACTGTTTTTT,CASSLGVRSTNEKLFF
TRBJ2-5,TRBV6-5,TRBD1,once,TGTGCCAGCAAAGGGACAGGAAGAGAGACCCAGTACTTC,CASKGTGRETQYF
TRBJ1-6,TRBV9,TRBD1,.,TGTGCCAGCAGCGCGGGGACAGGGCCCCCAAAATATAATTCACCCCTCCACTTT,CASSAGTGPPKYNSPLHF
TRBJ2-5,TRBV11-2,.,.,TGTGCCAGCAGCTTAGGGACTCAAGAGACCCAGTACTTC,CASSLGTQETQYF
TRBJ1-2,TRBV5-1,.,once,TGCGCCAGCAGCTTGGTAGGGGAGGTTGGCTACACCTTC,CASSLVGEVGYTF
TRBJ2-7,TRBV19,TRBD2,.,TGTGCCAGTAGTAGAACTGAGAGGGGCGGGAGTTACGAGCAGTACTTC,CASSRTERGGSYEQYF